Described below is a single TCR beta chain sequence and its context. A read error may produce the germline difference seen at one junction end. The source of the sample is a study of OX40 agonist ivuxolimab in advanced cancers. Method: immunoSEQ multiplex PCR; TCRdb's copy keeps in-frame clones and lacks some. The data show tens of thousands of clones, with just over 90% seen just once and over 4.5% held by the top ten. Germline V gene sequence: CDR1 SSHAT, CDR2 FNYEAQ (reference sequence). The CDR3 contains 15 residues. The sequence was obtained from an adult with an advanced solid tumor such as melanoma, head and neck, liver or kidney cancer. The sample here was CD4+ or CD8+ T cells sorted from blood, taken in a trial of the OX40 agonist ivuxolimab. V is TRBV7-7 and J is TRBJ2-1; the D gene is possibly TRBD2 (7 bases). For the CDR3, the DNA is TGTGCTAGCAGCTTGGAGGGGGGGGCCGGGAATGAGCAGTTCTTC. It specifies CASSLEGGAGNEQFF.